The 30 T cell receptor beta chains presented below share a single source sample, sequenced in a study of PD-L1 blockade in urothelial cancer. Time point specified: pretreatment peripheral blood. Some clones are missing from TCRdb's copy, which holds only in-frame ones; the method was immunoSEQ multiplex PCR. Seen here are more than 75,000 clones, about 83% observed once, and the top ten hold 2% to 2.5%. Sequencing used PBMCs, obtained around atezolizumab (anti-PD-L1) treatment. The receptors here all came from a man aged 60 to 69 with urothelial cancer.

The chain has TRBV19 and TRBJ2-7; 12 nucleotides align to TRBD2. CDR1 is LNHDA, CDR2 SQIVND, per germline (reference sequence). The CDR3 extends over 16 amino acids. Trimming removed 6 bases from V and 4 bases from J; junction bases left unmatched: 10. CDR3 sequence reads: CASSETSGRPGYEQYF. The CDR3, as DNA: TGTGCCAGTAGCGAGACTAGCGGGAGACCAGGTTACGAGCAGTACTTC.

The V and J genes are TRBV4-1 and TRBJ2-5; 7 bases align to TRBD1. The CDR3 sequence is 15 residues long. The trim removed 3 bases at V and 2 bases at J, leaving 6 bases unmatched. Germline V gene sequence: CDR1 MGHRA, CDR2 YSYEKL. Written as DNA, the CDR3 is TGCGCCAGCAGCCAGCGACAGGGACCTCAAGAGACCCAGTACTTC. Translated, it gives CASSQRQGPQETQYF.

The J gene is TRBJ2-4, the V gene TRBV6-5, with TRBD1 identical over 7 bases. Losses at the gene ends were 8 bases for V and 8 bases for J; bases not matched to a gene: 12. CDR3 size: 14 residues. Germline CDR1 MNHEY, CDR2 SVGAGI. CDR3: CASHRDSRRDIQYF. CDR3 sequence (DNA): TGTGCCAGCCACCGGGACAGCCGACGTGACATTCAGTACTTC.

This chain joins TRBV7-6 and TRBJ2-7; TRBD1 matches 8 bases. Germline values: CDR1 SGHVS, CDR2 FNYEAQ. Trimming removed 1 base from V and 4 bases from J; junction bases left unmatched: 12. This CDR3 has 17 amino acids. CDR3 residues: CASSLGGRTGRGYEQYF. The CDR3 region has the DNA TGTGCCAGCAGCTTAGGGGGAAGGACAGGGAGAGGATACGAGCAGTACTTC.

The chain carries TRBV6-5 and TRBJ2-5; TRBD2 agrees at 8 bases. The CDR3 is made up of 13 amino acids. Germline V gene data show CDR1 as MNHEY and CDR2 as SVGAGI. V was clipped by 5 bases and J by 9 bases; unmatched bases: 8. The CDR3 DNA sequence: TGTGCCAGCAGTCCGGGTCCGGGGGGGGCCCAGTACTTC. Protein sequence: CASSPGPGGAQYF.

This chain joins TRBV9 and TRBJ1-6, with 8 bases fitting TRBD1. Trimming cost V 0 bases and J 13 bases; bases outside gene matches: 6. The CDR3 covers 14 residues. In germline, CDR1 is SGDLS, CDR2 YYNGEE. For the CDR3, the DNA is TGTGCCAGCAGCGTAGAGACAGGGGACCTCCCCCTCCACTTT. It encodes CASSVETGDLPLHF.

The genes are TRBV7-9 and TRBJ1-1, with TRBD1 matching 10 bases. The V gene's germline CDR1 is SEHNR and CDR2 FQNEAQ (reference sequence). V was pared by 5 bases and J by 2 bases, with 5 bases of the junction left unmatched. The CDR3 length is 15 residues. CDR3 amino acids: CASSPDRGRNTEAFF. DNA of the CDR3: TGTGCCAGCAGCCCAGACAGGGGGCGTAACACTGAAGCTTTCTTT.

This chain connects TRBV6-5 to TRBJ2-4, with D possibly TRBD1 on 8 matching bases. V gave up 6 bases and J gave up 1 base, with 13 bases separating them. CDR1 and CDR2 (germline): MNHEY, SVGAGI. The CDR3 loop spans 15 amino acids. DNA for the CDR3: TGTGCCAGCAGCCCACAGGGGGGGGCCAAAAACATTCAGTACTTC. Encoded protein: CASSPQGGAKNIQYF.

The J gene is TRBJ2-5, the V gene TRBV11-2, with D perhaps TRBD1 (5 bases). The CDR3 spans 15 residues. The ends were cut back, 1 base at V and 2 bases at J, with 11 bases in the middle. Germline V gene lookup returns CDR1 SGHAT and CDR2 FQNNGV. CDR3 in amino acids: CASSLGTLQQETQYF. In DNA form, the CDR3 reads TGTGCCAGCAGCTTAGGGACATTACAACAAGAGACCCAGTACTTC.

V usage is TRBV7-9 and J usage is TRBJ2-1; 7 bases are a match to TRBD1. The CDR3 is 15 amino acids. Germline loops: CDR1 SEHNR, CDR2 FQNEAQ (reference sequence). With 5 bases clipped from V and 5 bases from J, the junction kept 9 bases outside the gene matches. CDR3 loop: CASSLMGTANNEQFF. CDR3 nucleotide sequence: TGTGCCAGCAGCCTAATGGGGACAGCCAACAATGAGCAGTTCTTC.

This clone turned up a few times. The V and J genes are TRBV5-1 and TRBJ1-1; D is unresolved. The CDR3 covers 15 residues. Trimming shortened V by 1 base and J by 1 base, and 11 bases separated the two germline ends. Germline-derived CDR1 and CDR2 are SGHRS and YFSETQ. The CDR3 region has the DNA TGCGCCAGCAGCTTGAGCCCAACTACGAACACTGAAGCTTTCTTT. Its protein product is CASSLSPTTNTEAFF.

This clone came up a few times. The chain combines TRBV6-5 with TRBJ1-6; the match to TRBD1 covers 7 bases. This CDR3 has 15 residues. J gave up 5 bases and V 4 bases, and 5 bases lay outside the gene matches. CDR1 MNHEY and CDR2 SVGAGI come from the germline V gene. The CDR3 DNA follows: TGTGCCAGCAGTTTGACAGGGCTTGATAATTCACCCCTCCACTTT. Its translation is CASSLTGLDNSPLHF.

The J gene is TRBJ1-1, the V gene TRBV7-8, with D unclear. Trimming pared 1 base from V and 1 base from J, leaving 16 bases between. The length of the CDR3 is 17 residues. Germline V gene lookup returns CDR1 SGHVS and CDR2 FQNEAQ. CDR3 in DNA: TGTGCCAGCAGCTTAGGGCTCGGTCCTGCGGGGAACACTGAAGCTTTCTTT. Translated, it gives CASSLGLGPAGNTEAFF.

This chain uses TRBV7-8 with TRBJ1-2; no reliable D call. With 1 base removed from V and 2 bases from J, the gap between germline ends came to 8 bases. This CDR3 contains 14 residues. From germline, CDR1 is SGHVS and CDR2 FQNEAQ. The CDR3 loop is CASSLETGNYGYTF. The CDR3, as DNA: TGTGCCAGCAGCTTAGAAACGGGAAACTATGGCTACACCTTC.

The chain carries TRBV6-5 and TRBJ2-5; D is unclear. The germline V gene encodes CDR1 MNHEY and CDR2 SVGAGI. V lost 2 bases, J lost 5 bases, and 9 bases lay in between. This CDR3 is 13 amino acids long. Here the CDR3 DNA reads TGTGCCAGCAGTTACGGCACGAAGGAGACCCAGTACTTC. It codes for CASSYGTKETQYF.

CDR3 nucleotides: TGTGCCAGCAGTGAAGGGGCTAGCGCAAACACCGGGGAGCTGTTTTTT. This gives the protein CASSEGASANTGELFF. This rearrangement joins TRBV2 to TRBJ2-2; maybe TRBD2 (6 bases). Germline assignment: CDR1 SNHLY and CDR2 FYNNEI. V was shortened by 1 base and J by 2 bases, with 11 bases between the two germline ends. CDR3 length: 16 residues.

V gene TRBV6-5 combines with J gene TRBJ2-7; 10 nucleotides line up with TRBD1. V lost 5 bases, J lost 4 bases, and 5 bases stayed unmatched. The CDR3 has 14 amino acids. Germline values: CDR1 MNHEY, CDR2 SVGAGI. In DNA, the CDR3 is TGTGCCAGCAGTCAGACAGGGGGCGCGTACGAGCAGTACTTC. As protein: CASSQTGGAYEQYF.

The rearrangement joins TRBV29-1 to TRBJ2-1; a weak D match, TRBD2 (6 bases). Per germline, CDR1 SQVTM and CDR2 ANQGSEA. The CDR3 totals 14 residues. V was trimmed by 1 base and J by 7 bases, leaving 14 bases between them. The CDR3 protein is CSVEGDSLGNEQFF. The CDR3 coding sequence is TGCAGCGTTGAAGGGGACTCCTTGGGGAATGAGCAGTTCTTC.

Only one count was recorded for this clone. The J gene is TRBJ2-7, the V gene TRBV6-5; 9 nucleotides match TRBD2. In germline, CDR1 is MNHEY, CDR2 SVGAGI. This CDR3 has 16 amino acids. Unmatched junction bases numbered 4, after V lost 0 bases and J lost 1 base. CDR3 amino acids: CASSYSGGGGSYEQYF. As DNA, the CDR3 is TGTGCCAGCAGTTACTCTGGCGGGGGGGGGTCCTACGAGCAGTACTTC.

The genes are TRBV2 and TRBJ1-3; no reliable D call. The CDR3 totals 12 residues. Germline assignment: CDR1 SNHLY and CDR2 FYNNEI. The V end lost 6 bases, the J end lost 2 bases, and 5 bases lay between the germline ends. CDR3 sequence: CASSSAGNTIYF. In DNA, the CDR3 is TGTGCCAGCAGCTCGGCTGGAAACACCATATATTTT.

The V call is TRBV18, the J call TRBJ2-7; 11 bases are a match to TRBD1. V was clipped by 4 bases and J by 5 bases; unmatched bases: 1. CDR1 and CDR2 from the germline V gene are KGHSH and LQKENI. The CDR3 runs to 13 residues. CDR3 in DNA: TGTGCCAGCTCACGGGACAGGGGGAACGAGCAGTACTTC. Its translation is CASSRDRGNEQYF.

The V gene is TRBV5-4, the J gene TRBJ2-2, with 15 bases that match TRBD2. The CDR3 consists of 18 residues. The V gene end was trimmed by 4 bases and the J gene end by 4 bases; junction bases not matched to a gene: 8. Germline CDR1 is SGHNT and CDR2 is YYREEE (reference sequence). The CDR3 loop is CASSRGTSGRIGTGELFF. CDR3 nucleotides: TGTGCCAGCAGCCGGGGGACTAGCGGGAGGATAGGCACCGGGGAGCTGTTTTTT.

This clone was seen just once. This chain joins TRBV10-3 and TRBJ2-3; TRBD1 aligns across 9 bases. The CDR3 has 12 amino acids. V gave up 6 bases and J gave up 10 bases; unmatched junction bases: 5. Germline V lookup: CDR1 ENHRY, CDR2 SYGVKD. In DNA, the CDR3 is TGTGCCATCAGCCCGGGACAGGGTCCGCAGTATTTT. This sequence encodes CAISPGQGPQYF.

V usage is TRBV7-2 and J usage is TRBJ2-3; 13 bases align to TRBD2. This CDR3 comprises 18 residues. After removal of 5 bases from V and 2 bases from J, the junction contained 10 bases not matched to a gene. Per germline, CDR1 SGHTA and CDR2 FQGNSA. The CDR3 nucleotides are TGTGCCAGCAGCCAGGGACTAGCGGGGCAGGGACTCACAGATACGCAGTATTTT. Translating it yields CASSQGLAGQGLTDTQYF.

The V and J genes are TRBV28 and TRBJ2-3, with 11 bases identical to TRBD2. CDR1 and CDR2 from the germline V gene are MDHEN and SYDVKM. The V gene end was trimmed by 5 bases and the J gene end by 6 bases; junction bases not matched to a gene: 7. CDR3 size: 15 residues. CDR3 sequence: CASSPTSGSVDTQYF. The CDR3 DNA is TGTGCCAGCAGTCCTACTAGCGGGAGTGTCGATACGCAGTATTTT.

This chain's CDR3 is CASSLERTGVQPQHF. The DNA for the CDR3 is TGTGCCAGCAGCCTCGAACGGACAGGGGTTCAGCCCCAGCATTTT. The chain recombines TRBV6-5 with TRBJ1-5; TRBD1 matches 9 bases. This CDR3 is built from 15 residues. Losses at the gene ends were 6 bases for V and 6 bases for J; bases not matched to a gene: 9. Germline-derived CDR1 and CDR2 are MNHEY and SVGAGI.

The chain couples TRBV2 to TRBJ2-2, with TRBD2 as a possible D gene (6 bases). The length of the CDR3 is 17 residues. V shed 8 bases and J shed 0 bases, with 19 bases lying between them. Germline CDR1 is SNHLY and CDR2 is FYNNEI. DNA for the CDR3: TGTGCCAGCCGCCGTTCTTCGGGCGGGACGAACACCGGGGAGCTGTTTTTT. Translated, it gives CASRRSSGGTNTGELFF.

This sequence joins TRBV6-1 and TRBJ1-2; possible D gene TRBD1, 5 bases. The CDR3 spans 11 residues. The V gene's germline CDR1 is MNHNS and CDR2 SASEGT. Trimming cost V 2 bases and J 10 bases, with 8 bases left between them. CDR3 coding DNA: TGTGCCAGCAGTGAATGGACACTCTACACCTTC. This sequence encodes CASSEWTLYTF.

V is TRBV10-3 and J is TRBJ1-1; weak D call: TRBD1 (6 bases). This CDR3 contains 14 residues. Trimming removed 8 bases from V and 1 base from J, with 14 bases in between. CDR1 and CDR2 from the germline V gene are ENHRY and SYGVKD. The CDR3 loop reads CAISPLGQNTEAFF. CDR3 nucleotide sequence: TGTGCCATCTCACCTCTGGGACAGAACACTGAAGCTTTCTTT.

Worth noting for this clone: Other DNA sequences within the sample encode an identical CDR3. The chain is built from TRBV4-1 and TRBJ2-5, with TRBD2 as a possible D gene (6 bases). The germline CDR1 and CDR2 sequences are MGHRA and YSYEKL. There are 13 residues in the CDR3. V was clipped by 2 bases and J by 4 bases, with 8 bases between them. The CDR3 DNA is TGCGCCAGCAGCCAATGGCGGGGAGAGACCCAGTACTTC. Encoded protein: CASSQWRGETQYF.